This TCR beta chain originates from a study of healthy donors' naive CD4 and CD8 T cells. CDR1 is GTSNPN, CDR2 SVGIG, per germline (reference sequence). V dropped 3 bases and J dropped 5 bases, with 16 bases sitting between them. This CDR3 contains 14 residues. Note on this clonotype: Its antigen is not identified.

Findings of the study overall: Reportedly, most V and J gene segments showed naive CD4+ versus CD8+ bias.

TCR libraries were built from about 0.55 ug of total RNA by linear amplification. TCRdb analysed the reads with MiXCR anew, one entry per CDR3 protein. The sample yields around 180,000 distinct CDR3 sequences, around 74% seen once. The chain joins TRBV30 to TRBJ2-5; D is undetermined. The receptor's source is a pool of human donors in good health; the sample pools cells from several healthy donors. The specimen was naive CD4+ and CD8+ T cells sorted from blood, pooled from several donors. CDR3 loop: CAWRGPPSGETQYF. The CDR3, as DNA: TGTGCCTGGAGGGGCCCTCCTTCTGGCGAGACCCAGTACTTC.